This T cell receptor beta chain stems from a study of cytomegalovirus exposure and HLA in healthy donors. As for the study in general: The study placed 70% to 90% of its approximately 360 genotyped donors in the Caucasian-associated ancestry cluster.

The primer mix had 60 Vbeta and 13 Jbeta primers. Profiling relied on immunoSEQ multiplex PCR, and the TCRdb table lists in-frame clones only, not all of them. The table has roughly 100,000 clones, around 77% seen once; the top ten hold roughly 8.6%. The CDR3 extends over 13 amino acids. This clone was seen just once. What it recognizes is unknown. Study results and caveats: The authors later found most CMV-associated TCR beta chains appeared HLA-restricted. As confirmed in vitro, a few CMV-associated chains were specific for CMV antigens.

V gene TRBV21-1 combines with J gene TRBJ2-7; no DNA check was done on the table's D call, TRBD1. TRBV21-1 corresponds to a pseudogene. Source material: PBMCs. This TCR was recovered from a woman aged 40 to 50 in good health and CMV-seropositive. The CDR3 sequence: CASTRQESYEQYF. CDR3 coding DNA: TGTGCCAGCACCCGACAGGAATCCTACGAGCAGTACTTC.